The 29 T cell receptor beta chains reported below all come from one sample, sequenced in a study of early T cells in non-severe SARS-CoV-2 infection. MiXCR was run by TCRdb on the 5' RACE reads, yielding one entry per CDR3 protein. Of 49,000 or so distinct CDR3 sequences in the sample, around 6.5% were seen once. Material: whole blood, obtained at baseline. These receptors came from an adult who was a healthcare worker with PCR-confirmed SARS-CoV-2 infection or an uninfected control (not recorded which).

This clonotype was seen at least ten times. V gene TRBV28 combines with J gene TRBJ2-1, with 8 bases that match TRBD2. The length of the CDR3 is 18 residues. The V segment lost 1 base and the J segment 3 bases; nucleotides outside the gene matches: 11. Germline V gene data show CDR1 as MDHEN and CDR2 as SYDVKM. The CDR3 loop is CASSLSVGLGTSYNEQFF. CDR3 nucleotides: TGTGCCAGCAGTTTATCTGTGGGGCTCGGGACTAGCTACAATGAGCAGTTCTTC.

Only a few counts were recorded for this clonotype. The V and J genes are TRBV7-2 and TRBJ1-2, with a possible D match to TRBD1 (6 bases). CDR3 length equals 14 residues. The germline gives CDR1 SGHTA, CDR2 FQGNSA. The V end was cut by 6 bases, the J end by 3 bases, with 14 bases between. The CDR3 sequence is CASSSQGSYYGYTF. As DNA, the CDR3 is TGTGCCAGCAGTTCTCAGGGGTCTTACTATGGCTACACCTTC.

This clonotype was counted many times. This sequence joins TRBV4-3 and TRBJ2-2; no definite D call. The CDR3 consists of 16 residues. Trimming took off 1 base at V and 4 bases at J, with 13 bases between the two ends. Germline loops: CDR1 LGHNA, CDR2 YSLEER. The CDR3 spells CASSQGLLEPTGELFF. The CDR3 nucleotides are TGCGCCAGCAGCCAAGGACTGCTAGAGCCCACCGGGGAGCTGTTTTTT.

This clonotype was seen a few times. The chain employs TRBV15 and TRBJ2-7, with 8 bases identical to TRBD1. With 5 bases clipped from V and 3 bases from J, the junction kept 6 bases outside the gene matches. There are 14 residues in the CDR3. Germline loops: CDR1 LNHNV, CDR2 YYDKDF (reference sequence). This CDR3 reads CATSLGQGYYEQYF. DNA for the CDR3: TGTGCCACCAGCCTTGGACAGGGTTACTACGAGCAGTACTTC. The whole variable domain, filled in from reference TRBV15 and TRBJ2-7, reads DAMVIQNPRYQVTQFGKPVTLSCSQTLNHNVMYWYQQKSSQAPKLLFHYYDKDFNNEADTPDNFQSRRPNTSFCFLDIRSPGLGDTAMYLCATSLGQGYYEQYFGPGTRLTVT.

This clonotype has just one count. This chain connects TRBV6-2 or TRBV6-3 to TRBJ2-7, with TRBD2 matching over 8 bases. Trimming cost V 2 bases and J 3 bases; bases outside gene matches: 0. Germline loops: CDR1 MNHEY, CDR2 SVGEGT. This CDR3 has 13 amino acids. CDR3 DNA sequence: TGTGCCAGCAGTTACGGGACTAGCTACGAGCAGTACTTC. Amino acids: CASSYGTSYEQYF.

The CDR3 spells CASSSSGGALTDTQYF. CDR3 coding DNA: TGTGCCAGCAGCTCCAGCGGGGGGGCTTTAACAGATACGCAGTATTTT. The chain couples TRBV4-2 to TRBJ2-3, with 10 bases that match TRBD2. Germline V gene data show CDR1 as LGHNA and CDR2 as YNFKEQ. The CDR3 is made up of 16 amino acids. Losses at the gene ends were 5 bases for V and 3 bases for J; bases not matched to a gene: 8.

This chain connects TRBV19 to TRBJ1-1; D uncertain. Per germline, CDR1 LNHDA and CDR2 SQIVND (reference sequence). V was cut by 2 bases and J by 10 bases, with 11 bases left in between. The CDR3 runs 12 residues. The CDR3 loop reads CASSIPRGRAFF. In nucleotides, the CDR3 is TGTGCCAGTAGTATACCCAGAGGACGAGCTTTCTTT.

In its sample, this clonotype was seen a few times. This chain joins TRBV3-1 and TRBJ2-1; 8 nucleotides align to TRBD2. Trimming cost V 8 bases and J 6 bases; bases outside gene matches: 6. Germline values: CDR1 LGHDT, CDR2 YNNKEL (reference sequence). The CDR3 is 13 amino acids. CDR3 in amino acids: CASGLAGSNEQFF. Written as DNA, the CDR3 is TGTGCCAGCGGGCTAGCGGGTAGCAATGAGCAGTTCTTC.

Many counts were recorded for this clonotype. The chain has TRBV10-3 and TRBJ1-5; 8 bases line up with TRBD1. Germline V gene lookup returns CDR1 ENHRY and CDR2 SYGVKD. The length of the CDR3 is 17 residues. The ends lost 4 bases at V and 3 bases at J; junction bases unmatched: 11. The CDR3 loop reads CAISGGEDRAHNQPQHF. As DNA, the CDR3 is TGTGCCATCAGTGGAGGGGAGGACAGGGCCCACAATCAGCCCCAGCATTTT.

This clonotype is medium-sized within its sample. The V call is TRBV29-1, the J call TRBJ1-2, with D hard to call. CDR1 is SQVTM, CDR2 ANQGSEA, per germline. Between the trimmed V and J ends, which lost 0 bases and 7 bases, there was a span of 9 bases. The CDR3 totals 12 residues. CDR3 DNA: TGCAGCGTTGAAGATTTGGGTCCTGGCTACACCTTC. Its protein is CSVEDLGPGYTF.

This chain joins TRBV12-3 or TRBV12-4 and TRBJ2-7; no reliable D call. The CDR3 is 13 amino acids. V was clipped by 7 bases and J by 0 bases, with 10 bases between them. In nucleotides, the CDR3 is TGTGCCAGCAAATACGGAAACTCCTACGAGCAGTACTTC. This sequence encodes CASKYGNSYEQYF.

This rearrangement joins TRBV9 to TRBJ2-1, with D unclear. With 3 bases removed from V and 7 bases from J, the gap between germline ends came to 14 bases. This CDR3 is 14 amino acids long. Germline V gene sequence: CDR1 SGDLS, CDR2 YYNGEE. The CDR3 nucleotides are TGTGCCAGCAGCGGGACCTACTTACCTAATGAGCAGTTCTTC. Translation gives CASSGTYLPNEQFF.

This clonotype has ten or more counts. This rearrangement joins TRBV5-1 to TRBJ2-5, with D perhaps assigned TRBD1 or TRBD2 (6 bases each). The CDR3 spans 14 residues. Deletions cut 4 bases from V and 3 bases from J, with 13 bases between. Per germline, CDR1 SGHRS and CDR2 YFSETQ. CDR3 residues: CASSPTGAKETQYF. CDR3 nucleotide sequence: TGCGCCAGCAGCCCCACGGGGGCAAAAGAGACCCAGTACTTC.

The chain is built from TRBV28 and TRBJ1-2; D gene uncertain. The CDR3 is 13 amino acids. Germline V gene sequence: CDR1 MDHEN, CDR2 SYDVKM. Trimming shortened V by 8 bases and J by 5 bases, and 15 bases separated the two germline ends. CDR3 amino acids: CASAPAGNYGYTF. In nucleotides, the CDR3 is TGTGCCAGCGCTCCCGCGGGGAATTATGGCTACACCTTC.

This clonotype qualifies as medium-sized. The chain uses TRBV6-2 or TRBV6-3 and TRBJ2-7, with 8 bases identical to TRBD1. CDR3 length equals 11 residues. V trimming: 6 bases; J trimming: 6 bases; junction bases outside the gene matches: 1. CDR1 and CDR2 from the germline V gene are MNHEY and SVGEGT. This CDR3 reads CASSTGGEQYF. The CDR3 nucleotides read TGTGCCAGCAGCACAGGGGGCGAGCAGTACTTC.

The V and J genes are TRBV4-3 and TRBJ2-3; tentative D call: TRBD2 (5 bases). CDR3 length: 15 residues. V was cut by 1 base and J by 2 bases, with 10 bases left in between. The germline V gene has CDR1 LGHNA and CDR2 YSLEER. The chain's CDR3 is CASSQGRGYTDTQYF. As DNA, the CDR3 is TGCGCCAGCAGCCAAGGCCGGGGATACACAGATACGCAGTATTTT.

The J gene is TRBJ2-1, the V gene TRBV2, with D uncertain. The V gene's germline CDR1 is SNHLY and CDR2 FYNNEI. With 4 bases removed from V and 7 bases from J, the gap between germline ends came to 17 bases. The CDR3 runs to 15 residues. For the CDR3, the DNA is TGTGCCAGCAGTGGTGACCCCCTGGGGTTGAATGAGCAGTTCTTC. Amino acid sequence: CASSGDPLGLNEQFF.

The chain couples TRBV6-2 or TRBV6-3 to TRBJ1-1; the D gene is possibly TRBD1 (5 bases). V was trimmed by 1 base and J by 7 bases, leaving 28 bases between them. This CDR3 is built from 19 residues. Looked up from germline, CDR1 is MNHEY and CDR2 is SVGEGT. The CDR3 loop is CASSYWLGIDLSPTGEAFF. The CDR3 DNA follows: TGTGCCAGCAGTTACTGGCTTGGGATCGATCTGTCTCCAACAGGTGAAGCTTTCTTT.

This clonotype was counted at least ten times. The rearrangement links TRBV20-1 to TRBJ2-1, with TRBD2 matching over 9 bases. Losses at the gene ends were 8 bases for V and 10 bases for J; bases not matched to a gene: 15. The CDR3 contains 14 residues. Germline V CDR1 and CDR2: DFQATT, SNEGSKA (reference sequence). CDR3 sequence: CSPESGGGVREQFF. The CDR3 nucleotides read TGCAGTCCGGAGTCAGGCGGGGGGGTCCGGGAGCAGTTCTTC.

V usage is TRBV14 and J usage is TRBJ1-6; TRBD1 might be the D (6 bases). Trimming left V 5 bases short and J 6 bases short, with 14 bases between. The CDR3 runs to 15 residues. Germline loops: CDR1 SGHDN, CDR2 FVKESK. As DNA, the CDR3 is TGTGCCAGCAGCGGGACCGGGACAATTAATTCACCCCTCCACTTT. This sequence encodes CASSGTGTINSPLHF. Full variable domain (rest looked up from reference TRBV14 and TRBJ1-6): EAGVTQFPSHSVIEKGQTVTLRCDPISGHDNLYWYRRVMGKEIKFLLHFVKESKQDESGMPNNRFLAERTGGTYSTLKVQPAELEDSGVYFCASSGTGTINSPLHFGNGTRLTVT.

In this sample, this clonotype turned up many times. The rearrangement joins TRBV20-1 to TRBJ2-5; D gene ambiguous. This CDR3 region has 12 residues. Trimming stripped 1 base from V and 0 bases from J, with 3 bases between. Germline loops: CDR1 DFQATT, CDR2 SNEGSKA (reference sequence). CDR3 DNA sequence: TGCAGTGCTAGAGCTGACCAAGAGACCCAGTACTTC. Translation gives CSARADQETQYF.

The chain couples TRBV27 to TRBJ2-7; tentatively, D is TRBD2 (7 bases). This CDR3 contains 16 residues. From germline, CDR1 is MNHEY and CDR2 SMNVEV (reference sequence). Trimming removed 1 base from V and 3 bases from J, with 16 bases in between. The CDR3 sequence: CASSLLGRGTIYEQYF. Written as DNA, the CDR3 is TGTGCCAGCAGTTTATTAGGGCGGGGGACAATCTACGAGCAGTACTTC.

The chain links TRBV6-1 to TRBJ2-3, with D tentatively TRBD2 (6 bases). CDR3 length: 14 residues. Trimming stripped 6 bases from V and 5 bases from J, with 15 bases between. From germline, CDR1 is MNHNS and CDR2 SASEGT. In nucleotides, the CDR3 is TGTGCCAGCAGGGAGGGTTTACTGGTAGATACGCAGTATTTT. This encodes CASREGLLVDTQYF.

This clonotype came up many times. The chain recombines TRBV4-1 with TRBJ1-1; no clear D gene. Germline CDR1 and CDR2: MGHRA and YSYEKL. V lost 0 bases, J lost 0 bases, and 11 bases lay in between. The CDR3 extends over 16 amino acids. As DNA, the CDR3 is TGCGCCAGCAGCCAAGATCTTGGACTCATGAACACTGAAGCTTTCTTT. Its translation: CASSQDLGLMNTEAFF.

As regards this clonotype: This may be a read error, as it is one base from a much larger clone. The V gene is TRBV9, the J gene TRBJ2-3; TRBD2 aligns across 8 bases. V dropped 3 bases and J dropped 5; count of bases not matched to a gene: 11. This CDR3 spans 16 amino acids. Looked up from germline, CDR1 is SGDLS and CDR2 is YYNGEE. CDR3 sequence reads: CASSANPGLGIDTQYF. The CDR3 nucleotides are TGTGCCAGCAGCGCCAACCCGGGACTAGGCATAGATACGCAGTATTTT. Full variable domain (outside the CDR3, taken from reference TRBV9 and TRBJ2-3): DSGVTQTPKHLITATGQRVTLRCSPRSGDLSVYWYQQSLDQGLQFLIQYYNGEERAKGNILERFSAQQFPDLHSELNLSSLELGDSALYFCASSANPGLGIDTQYFGPGTRLTVL.

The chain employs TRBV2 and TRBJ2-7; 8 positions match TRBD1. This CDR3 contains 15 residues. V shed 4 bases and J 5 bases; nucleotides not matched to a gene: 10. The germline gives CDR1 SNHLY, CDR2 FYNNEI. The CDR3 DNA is TGTGCCAGCAGTGTTGGACAGGGAACCCTGAACGAGCAGTACTTC. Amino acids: CASSVGQGTLNEQYF.

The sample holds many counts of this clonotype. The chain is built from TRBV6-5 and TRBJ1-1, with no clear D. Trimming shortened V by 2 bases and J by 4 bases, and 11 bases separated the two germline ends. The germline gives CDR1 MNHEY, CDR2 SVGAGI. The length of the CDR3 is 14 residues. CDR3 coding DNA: TGTGCCAGCAGTTACACGCGGTCGGGCACTGAAGCTTTCTTT. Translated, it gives CASSYTRSGTEAFF.

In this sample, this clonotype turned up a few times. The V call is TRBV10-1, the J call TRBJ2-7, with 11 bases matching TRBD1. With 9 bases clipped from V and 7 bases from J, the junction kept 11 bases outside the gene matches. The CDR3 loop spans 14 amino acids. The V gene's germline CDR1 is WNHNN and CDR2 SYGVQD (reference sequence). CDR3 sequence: CARELDRGLWEQYF. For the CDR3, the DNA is TGCGCCAGAGAATTGGACAGGGGGCTTTGGGAGCAGTACTTC.

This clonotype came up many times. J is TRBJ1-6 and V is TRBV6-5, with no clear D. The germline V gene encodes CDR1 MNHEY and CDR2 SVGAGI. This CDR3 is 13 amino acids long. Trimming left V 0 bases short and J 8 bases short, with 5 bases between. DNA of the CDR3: TGTGCCAGCAGTTACTCAAACTATTCACCCCTCCACTTT. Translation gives CASSYSNYSPLHF.